This T cell receptor (beta chain) was identified during a study of T cells in Graves' hyperthyroidism and ophthalmopathy. Study results and caveats: Stable hyperthyroidism was told apart from ophthalmopathy by a model built on 13 V-J features. Ophthalmopathy was model-predicted a median approximately 6.9 months pre-onset.

Diagnosing involved the use of clinical symptoms, serum thyroxine and TRAb, thyroid ultrasound and orbital computed tomography. This clonotype appeared many times. Antigen specificity is unknown. TCR beta CDR3 sequences were amplified from RNA transcripts. Initially, a first-round RT-PCR of the TCR CDR3 employed the HTBI primer set. TCRdb re-derived calls from the multiplex PCR reads in MiXCR, one entry per CDR3 protein. In the table there are about 840,000 distinct CDR3 sequences, 38% of which are singletons. The source is a man younger than 35 with Graves' hyperthyroidism. The sample comprised blood.

The CDR3 region is CASSSTGRRTEAFF. Here the CDR3 DNA reads TGTGCCAGCAGCTCTACAGGCAGGCGCACTGAAGCTTTCTTT. The gene calls are TRBV7-8 and TRBJ1-1; maybe TRBD1 (5 bases). Trimming removed 4 bases at V and 4 bases at J, with 13 bases between. This CDR3 is 14 amino acids long. Per the germline V gene, CDR1 is SGHVS and CDR2 is FQNEAQ.